The clone carrying this T cell receptor beta chain was detected only a few times. What it binds is unknown. This sample was taken from a study of T-cell reconstitution after alpha-beta-depleted transplantation in children. The germline V and J ends were trimmed by 4 bases and 2 bases, with 10 bases remaining between them. Germline V gene lookup returns CDR1 MGHRA and CDR2 YSYEKL. This CDR3 comprises 14 residues. The TCRbeta library incorporated unique molecular identifiers. In TCRdb, the PCR reads were re-called with MiXCR into one record per CDR3 protein. The data show 500,000 to 750,000 distinct CDR3 sequences, 25% to 30% seen once. Overall study findings and caveats: Diversity and T-cell counts at one year after transplant derived mostly from new T cells.

The TCR comes from a boy younger than two with Wiskott-Aldrich syndrome, due to receive a stem cell transplant. This rearrangement joins TRBV4-1 to TRBJ2-3, with D tentatively TRBD1 or TRBD2 (5 bases each). The starting material was PBMCs, obtained before TCRalphabeta/CD19-depleted stem cell transplant. DNA of the CDR3: TGCGCCAGCAGCCGGGACGAGTACACAGATACGCAGTATTTT. Protein sequence: CASSRDEYTDTQYF.